This TCR beta chain stems from a study of human T cells and chemical hapten exposure. For the study at large: Mainly, slight library volume differences in the pool made TCR yields vary.

Time point defined: pre-sensitization, week 0. Regarding treatment: therapeutic diphenylcyclopropenone sensitization with weekly scalp DPC. TCRdb reanalysed the RACE reads using MiXCR and keeps one entry per CDR3 protein. The repertoire holds 200,000 to 300,000 distinct CDR3 sequences, with about 9% as singletons. Study outcomes and limitations: Higher patch test scores went with higher counts of PT1 expanded TCRs. TCRs exceeding a frequency of 1 in 1000 stayed unchanged under DPC sensitization.

Germline CDR1 and CDR2: ENHRY and SYGVKD. After removal of 6 bases from V and 4 bases from J, the junction contained 2 bases not matched to a gene. There are 13 residues in the CDR3. With respect to this clonotype: The antigen is undetermined.

The TCR comes from a middle-aged woman with alopecia areata. Some clones in this sample may be carry-over from other donors' samples. V usage is TRBV10-3 and J usage is TRBJ2-7; 11 nucleotides align to TRBD1. The specimen was whole blood, collected in connection with sensitization to the hapten diphenylcyclopropenone (DPC). CDR3 region: CAISGQGAYEQYF. The CDR3, as DNA: TGTGCCATCAGCGGACAGGGGGCTTACGAGCAGTACTTC.